This T cell receptor beta chain was recovered during a study of T cell responses to AZD1222 COVID-19 vaccine (dated by TCRdb to the early 2020s). Regarding the study in general: TCR sequencing was performed for fewer than 250 trial participants, of whom about 200 were given two doses of AZD1222 and roughly 25 were given two doses of MenACWY control vaccine. Trial participants were enrolled into age subgroups of 18-55, 56-69 and 70-plus years, which contained approximately 150, 30 and 60 TCR-sequenced participants, respectively. Overall study outcomes, separate from this receptor: Participants were mostly white British, with more females than males. The authors suggested clonal diversity may have been underestimated. Only six or seven AZD1222 recipients were SARS-CoV-2 seropositive at baseline, limiting conclusions about previously exposed vaccinees. Vaccine-associated CD4 TCRs spanned the whole spike protein, with dominant responses in regions 160-218 and 743-854. After two AZD1222 doses, both the breadth and the depth of spike-specific TCRs were significantly higher than at day 0 and than in MenACWY recipients. Epitopes outside the regions mutated in the B.1.351 and B.1.1.7 variants were reportedly recognized by nearly half of the unique spike-specific TCRs. Because no day 14 peak-response samples were available, the repertoires could be characterized only after the peak T cell response. The 56-69-year group was small, and its depth increase did not reach significance, likely because of low power.

Inclusive of the bounding cysteine and phenylalanine, the CDR3 is 21 residues long. Left in the record is the CDR3 DNA by itself, 63 bases read in frame from the first base. As encoded in the germline V gene, CDR1 is KGHSH while CDR2 is LQKENI. Trimmed from V: 4 bases; trimmed from J: 5 bases; junction bases lacking a gene match: 24. What the time point label conveys for this sample: baseline before first vaccination. Per the publication, the treatment or condition label means: meningococcal conjugate vaccine given as trial control. Vaccinee samples came from UK trials COV001 and COV002, including a single-blind randomized controlled phase 2/3 trial of AZD1222 (ChAdOx1 nCoV-19) in healthy adults. For TCRbeta chain sequencing, PBMC samples from trial participants were taken at day 0 and at day 28 after the second dose. Comment on this clone: Its antigen target is currently unknown. Base qualities are missing; no much larger clone stands one base away.

The CDR3 regions of human TCRbeta chains were analyzed by immunosequencing. Under the source paper's analysis protocol: Repertoire TCRs were checked for matches against a reference library of SARS-CoV-2-specific TCRs that had been generated using the MIRA antigen-specificity platform. Breadth meant the fraction of unique TCRs that were SARS-CoV-2-associated, whereas depth meant the fraction of total T cells that were SARS-CoV-2-associated. Using the MIRA data, every spike-specific TCR was mapped to the spike region that the TCR reacted to and assigned to either a CD4 or a CD8 class. Log10-transformed breadth and depth values were compared by one-way ANOVA with Sidak's multiple comparisons tests. Here the immuneACCESS table is served through TCRdb, limited to in-frame sequences with V and J called. Missing clones are a known gap in these copies; in checked studies unresolved V genes cover under half, and the rest lacks a known reason. V and J calls and clone size are those listed in that table; D and trimming were worked out from the DNA. The sample contains some 170,000 clones, about 91% of them found a single time. Around 4% of the sample lies in the top ten.

The sequence joins TRBV18 to TRBJ2-5; 11 middle bases align to TRBD2. The source is an adult in good health. The sequences come from peripheral blood, collected on day 0 of MenACWY control vaccination. The encoded CDR3 is CASSLPTGILAGVSGRETQYF. The DNA sequence is as follows: TGTGCCAGCTCACTACCCACCGGAATACTAGCGGGAGTTTCAGGACGGGAGACCCAGTACTTC.